Shown below are 11 T cell receptor beta chains from a single sample sequenced in a study of long-term antiretroviral therapy in people with HIV. Survey-level immunoSEQ v3.0 assays were run. Assay used: immunoSEQ multiplex PCR; TCRdb lists only in-frame clones, some missing. The table includes approximately 26,000 clones, around nine tenths detected once. The sequenced sample was unsorted PBMCs, obtained 1.8 years after starting antiretroviral therapy. These receptors all stem from a woman between 18 and 30 years old with HIV.

The chain couples TRBV14 to TRBJ2-1; TRBD1 matches 7 bases. The CDR3 covers 15 residues. Germline lookup yields CDR1 SGHDN and CDR2 FVKESK. Trimming at V came to 3 bases and at J to 4 bases, leaving 6 bases not matched to a gene. The CDR3 sequence: CASSQADRVYNEQFF. The CDR3 DNA sequence: TGTGCCAGCAGCCAGGCTGACAGGGTTTACAATGAGCAGTTCTTC.

The J gene is TRBJ2-1, the V gene TRBV11-1; 7 nucleotides agree with TRBD1. Germline V gene sequence: CDR1 SGHAT, CDR2 FQDESV (reference sequence). Trimming cost V 0 bases and J 3 bases; bases outside gene matches: 2. The CDR3 covers 15 residues. The CDR3 nucleotides read TGTGCCAGCAGCTTAGCACAGGGGATCTACAATGAGCAGTTCTTC. It specifies CASSLAQGIYNEQFF. Drawing the rest from reference TRBV11-1 and TRBJ2-1, the complete variable domain is EAEVAQSPRYKITEKSQAVAFWCDPISGHATLYWYRQILGQGPELLVQFQDESVVDDSQLPKDRFSAERLKGVDSTLKIQPAELGDSAMYLCASSLAQGIYNEQFFGPGTRLTVL.

This rearrangement joins TRBV6-4 to TRBJ1-2; D is perhaps TRBD1 (5 bases). CDR3 size: 17 residues. The V gene's germline CDR1 is MRHNA and CDR2 SNTAGT. V was shortened by 1 base and J by 2 bases, with 17 bases between the two germline ends. The CDR3 here is CASSDFYSDRPNYGYTF. DNA for the CDR3: TGTGCCAGCAGTGACTTCTACTCTGACAGACCCAACTATGGCTACACCTTC.

The genes are TRBV7-9 and TRBJ1-1; 8 bases are shared with TRBD1. The V and J ends lost 2 bases and 1 base, in that order; junction bases with no gene match: 12. The CDR3 totals 18 residues. CDR1 SEHNR and CDR2 FQNEAQ come from the germline V gene (reference sequence). CDR3 sequence (DNA): TGTGCCAGCAGCTTATCGGGACAGGTCGTGGGGGCGAACACTGAAGCTTTCTTT. It translates to CASSLSGQVVGANTEAFF.

The V gene is TRBV11-2, the J gene TRBJ2-2; D call uncertain. There are 17 residues in the CDR3. Looked up from germline, CDR1 is SGHAT and CDR2 is FQNNGV. V was shortened by 2 bases and J by 7 bases, with 20 bases between the two germline ends. Here the CDR3 reads CASSLRTTPPEGGELFF. CDR3 DNA: TGTGCCAGCAGCTTACGTACCACTCCCCCTGAAGGCGGGGAGCTGTTTTTT.

The sample holds one count of this clone. The chain links TRBV7-9 to TRBJ2-1; the match to TRBD1 covers 9 bases. The V gene's germline CDR1 is SEHNR and CDR2 FQNEAQ (reference sequence). The junction had 5 bases not matched to a gene; V was cut back by 5 bases and J by 6 bases. This CDR3 region has 14 residues. In nucleotides, the CDR3 is TGTGCCAGCAGCATCGAGACAGGGGGCAATGAGCAGTTCTTC. The encoded protein is CASSIETGGNEQFF.

The V call is TRBV5-6, the J call TRBJ2-7; D is perhaps TRBD2 (6 bases). This CDR3 is built from 14 residues. The V gene's germline CDR1 is SGHDT and CDR2 YYEEEE. Trimming removed 0 bases at V and 5 bases at J, with 12 bases between. CDR3 sequence: CASSLERRDDEQYF. The CDR3, as DNA: TGTGCCAGCAGCTTGGAGCGGCGGGACGACGAGCAGTACTTC.

This clone was found once. The chain recombines TRBV6-5 with TRBJ1-3; TRBD1 might be the D (5 bases). Germline loops: CDR1 MNHEY, CDR2 SVGAGI. V lost 2 bases, J lost 3 bases, and 11 bases lay in between. The length of the CDR3 is 15 residues. CDR3 DNA sequence: TGTGCCAGCAGTTACGCGGGACCGTTTGGAAACACCATATATTTT. Translated: CASSYAGPFGNTIYF.

The chain couples TRBV7-9 to TRBJ2-7, with D possibly being TRBD1 (6 bases). The V gene lost 3 bases and the J gene lost 6 bases, with 9 bases spanning the gap. This CDR3 comprises 12 residues. Germline V gene lookup returns CDR1 SEHNR and CDR2 FQNEAQ (reference sequence). The CDR3 region has the DNA TGTGCCAGCAGCTTGACAGGTCCCGAGCAGTACTTC. Protein product: CASSLTGPEQYF.

The chain combines TRBV28 with TRBJ1-2, with 12 positions matching TRBD1. The CDR3 is 14 amino acids. Per germline, CDR1 MDHEN and CDR2 SYDVKM. The trim removed 6 bases at V and 4 bases at J, leaving 3 bases unmatched. The CDR3 nucleotides read TGTGCCAGCAGGGGGACAGGGGGCGTCTATGGCTACACCTTC. Translating it yields CASRGTGGVYGYTF.

The V gene is TRBV11-1, the J gene TRBJ1-1, with 8 bases fitting TRBD1. Trimming at V came to 6 bases and at J to 2 bases, leaving 11 bases not matched to a gene. The CDR3 is 16 amino acids. CDR1 is SGHAT and CDR2 is FQDESV in the germline V gene (reference sequence). CDR3 loop: CASRPLKAGGNTEAFF. The DNA for the CDR3 is TGTGCCAGCAGGCCCCTTAAGGCAGGGGGCAACACTGAAGCTTTCTTT.